Below, 5 T cell receptor beta chains from the same sample are listed, as sequenced in a study of OX40 agonist ivuxolimab in advanced cancers. Generated by immunoSEQ multiplex PCR, the TCRdb table keeps only in-frame clones and is missing some. The table has 60,000 to 75,000 clones, roughly four fifths seen once. The input for sequencing was CD4+ or CD8+ T cells sorted from blood, taken in a trial of the OX40 agonist ivuxolimab. The origin of the receptors is an adult with an advanced solid tumor such as melanoma, head and neck, liver or kidney cancer.

The chain couples TRBV15 to TRBJ1-1, with a tentative D call TRBD1 (5 bases). V shed 5 bases and J shed 4 bases, with 20 bases lying between them. The CDR3 covers 16 residues. CDR1 is LNHNV and CDR2 is YYDKDF in the germline V gene (reference sequence). CDR3 residues: CATSRSRGLSPTEAFF. The DNA for the CDR3 is TGTGCCACCAGCCGTTCAAGGGGACTTAGCCCCACTGAAGCTTTCTTT.

The CDR3 DNA reads TGTGCCAGCAGCCGACAGGGGTTCTATGGCTACACCTTC. It specifies CASSRQGFYGYTF. The chain uses TRBV6-5 and TRBJ1-2; TRBD1 agrees at 8 bases. CDR1 is MNHEY and CDR2 is SVGAGI in the germline V gene. The CDR3 totals 13 residues. Trimming at V came to 6 bases and at J to 4 bases, leaving 4 bases not matched to a gene.

This chain links TRBV5-6 with TRBJ2-5; TRBD1 matches at 10 bases. The V and J ends lost 4 bases and 6 bases, in that order; junction bases with no gene match: 6. Germline CDR1 and CDR2: SGHDT and YYEEEE. The CDR3 is 14 amino acids. The chain's CDR3 is CASSPTGGAQTQYF. The CDR3 DNA follows: TGTGCCAGCAGCCCGACAGGGGGCGCGCAGACCCAGTACTTC.

The V and J genes are TRBV19 and TRBJ1-2; 8 nucleotides line up with TRBD1. V shed 9 bases and J 4 bases; nucleotides not matched to a gene: 7. In germline, CDR1 is LNHDA, CDR2 SQIVND (reference sequence). This CDR3 contains 13 residues. CDR3 DNA: TGTGCCAGCGGACAGGGTTTCGTCTATGGCTACACCTTC. It encodes CASGQGFVYGYTF.

This clone was counted a few times. The chain carries TRBV4-2 and TRBJ2-3; 13 nucleotides agree with TRBD2. CDR1 is LGHNA and CDR2 is YNFKEQ in the germline V gene. There are 17 residues in the CDR3. The junction had 7 bases not matched to a gene; V was cut back by 3 bases and J by 4 bases. The CDR3 loop reads CASSQGRTSGGSDTQYF. In DNA, the CDR3 is TGTGCCAGCAGCCAGGGGAGGACTAGCGGGGGATCAGATACGCAGTATTTT.